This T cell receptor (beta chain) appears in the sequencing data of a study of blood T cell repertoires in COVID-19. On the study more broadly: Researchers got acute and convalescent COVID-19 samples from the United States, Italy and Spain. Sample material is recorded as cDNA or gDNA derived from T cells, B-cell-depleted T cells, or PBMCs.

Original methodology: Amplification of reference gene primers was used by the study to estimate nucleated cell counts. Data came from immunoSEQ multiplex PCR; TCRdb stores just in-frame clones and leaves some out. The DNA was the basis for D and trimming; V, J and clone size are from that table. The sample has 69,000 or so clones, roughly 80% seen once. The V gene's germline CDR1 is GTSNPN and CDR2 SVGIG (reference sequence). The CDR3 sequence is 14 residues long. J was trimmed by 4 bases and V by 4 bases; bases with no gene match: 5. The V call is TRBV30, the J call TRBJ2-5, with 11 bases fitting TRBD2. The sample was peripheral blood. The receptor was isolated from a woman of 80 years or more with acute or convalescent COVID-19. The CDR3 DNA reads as TGTGCCTGGACTCCTGGACTAGCGGGAGAGACCCAGTACTTC. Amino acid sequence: CAWTPGLAGETQYF.